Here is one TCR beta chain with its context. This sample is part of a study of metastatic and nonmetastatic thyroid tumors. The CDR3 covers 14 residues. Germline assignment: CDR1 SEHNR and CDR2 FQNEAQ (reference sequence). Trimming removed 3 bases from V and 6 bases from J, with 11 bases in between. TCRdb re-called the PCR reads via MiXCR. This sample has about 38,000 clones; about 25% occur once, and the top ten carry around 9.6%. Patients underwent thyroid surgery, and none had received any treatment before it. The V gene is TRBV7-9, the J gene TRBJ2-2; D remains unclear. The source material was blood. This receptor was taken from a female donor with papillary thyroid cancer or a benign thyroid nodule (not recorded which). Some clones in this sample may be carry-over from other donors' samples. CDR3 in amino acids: CASSFWLGAGELFF. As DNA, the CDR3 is TGTGCCAGCAGCTTTTGGCTGGGCGCCGGGGAGCTGTTTTTT. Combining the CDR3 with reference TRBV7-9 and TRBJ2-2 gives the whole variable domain DTGVSQNPRHKITKRGQNVTFRCDPISEHNRLYWYRQTLGQGPEFLTYFQNEAQLEKSRLLSDRFSAERPKGSFSTLEIQRTEQGDSAMYLCASSFWLGAGELFFGEGSRLTVL.